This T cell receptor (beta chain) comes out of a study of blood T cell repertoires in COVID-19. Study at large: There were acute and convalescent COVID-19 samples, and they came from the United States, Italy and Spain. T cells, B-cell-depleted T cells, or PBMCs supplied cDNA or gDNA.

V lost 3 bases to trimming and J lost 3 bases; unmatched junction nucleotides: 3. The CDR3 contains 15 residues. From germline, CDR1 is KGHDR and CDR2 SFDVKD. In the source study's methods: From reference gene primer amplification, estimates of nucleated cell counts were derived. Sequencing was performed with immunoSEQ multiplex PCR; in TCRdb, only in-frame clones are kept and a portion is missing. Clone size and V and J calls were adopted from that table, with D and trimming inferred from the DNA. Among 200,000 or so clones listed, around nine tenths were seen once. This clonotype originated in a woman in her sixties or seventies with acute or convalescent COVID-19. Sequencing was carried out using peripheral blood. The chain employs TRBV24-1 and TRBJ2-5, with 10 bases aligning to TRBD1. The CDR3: CATSDHGQGEETQYF. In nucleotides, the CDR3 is TGTGCCACCAGTGATCACGGACAGGGGGAAGAGACCCAGTACTTC.